This TCR beta chain was sequenced during a study of vaccination and CD4 T cells after COVID-19. CDR1 and CDR2 from the germline V gene are SGHTA and FQGNSA. There are 14 residues in the CDR3. Between the trimmed V and J ends, which lost 0 bases and 2 bases, there was a span of 8 bases. This sample's treatment: approximately 9-day PBMC culture with coronavirus spike peptide pools or control peptides (ViraFEST assay). For this clonotype: The antigen is undetermined.

The Oncomine TCR Beta short-read assay generated sequence data from the DNA of cultured CD4+ T cells. CD4+ T cells were cultured, and genomic DNA was extracted from them. TCRdb analysed the PCR reads with MiXCR anew, one entry per CDR3 protein. This sample has around 18,000 distinct CDR3 sequences, with 30% to 35% found just once. The chain has TRBV7-2 and TRBJ2-7; the D gene is possibly TRBD1 (5 bases). The TCR sequence derives from a human donor with COVID-19. Sequenced sample: cultured CD4+ T cells from blood. In nucleotides, the CDR3 is TGTGCCAGCAGCTTAGCAGGGGTAGCCTACGAGCAGTACTTC. Translated, it gives CASSLAGVAYEQYF.